Described below is a single T cell receptor (beta chain) sequence and its context. No cognate antigen has been identified for it. There are no base qualities to consult, and no much larger clone falls within one base. The data stem from a study of shared clonotypes between healthy human individuals (dated by TCRdb to about 2020). In the study overall: The cohort comprised a couple of women and a few men aged 18 to 49 years. To increase sequencing depth and limit assay-specific biases, different laboratories used diverse techniques to prepare libraries and sequence TCR repertoires. Leukapheresis yielded between about 0.85 and 10 billion PBMCs per donor. To estimate repertoire size and how much clonotype sharing occurs between individuals, the study deeply sequenced the blood TCR repertoires of about five healthy adults. Per donor, three plates each were used for CD4 naive and CD4 memory, two for CD8 naive, and one for CD8 memory.

TCR CDR3 regions were amplified from genomic DNA by multiplex PCR using the deep immunoSEQ assay. For each cell subset, the extracted genomic DNA was distributed evenly across all wells of several immunoSEQ 96-well plates, and each plate served as one replicate. For sorted subsets, approximately 210 ng genomic DNA, equal to tens of thousands of T cell genomes, was loaded into each replicate PCR. Purified libraries were quantified with a Qubit 3.0 fluorometer, sized on a Bioanalyzer 2100, and re-quantified with the KAPA Library Quantification kit. Each immunoSEQ 96-well plate was sequenced on its own single-read 150-cycle Illumina NextSeq 550 flow cell. The published analysis was carried out like this. Because only junctional sequences without quality scores were contained in the immunoSEQ output, filtering matching that applied to full-length reads could not be performed. Sequences were annotated with PyIR, a Python wrapper for IgBLAST v1.9, using IMGT germline references to assign V/J genes and CDR3. Reads were filtered out if the reads had weak V/J assignments (E-value above 1e-6), no CDR3, stop codons, out-of-frame junctions, or ambiguous translated residues. V3J clonotypes were defined as sequences sharing the same inferred V gene, J gene, and CDR3 amino acid sequence. The percentage overlap between two repertoires was calculated by dividing the number of shared unique clonotypes by the size of the smaller repertoire. Repertoire richness was assessed with RTK rarefaction, the Chao1 estimator, and Recon v2.1 estimates of unobserved clonotypes. Generation probabilities for all TCRbeta clonotypes obtained by the gDNA method from a handful of donors were computed using OLGA. TCRdb holds this immuneACCESS table with in-frame rearrangements only. Some clones are missing; in checked studies, unresolved V genes explain under half, and the rest has no known cause. The D gene and trimming were derived from the DNA, and the V and J assignments and clone size from that table. This sample is represented by roughly 1,100,000 clones; around 75% of them were singletons. The biggest ten clones account for about 1.5% of the sample.

The CDR3 spans 15 residues, from the cysteine through the phenylalanine. The kept DNA is CDR3 alone, 45 bases in frame from the first base. The germline V gene specifies MDHEN as CDR1 and SYDVKM as CDR2. Unmatched junction bases come to 12, with V trimmed by 2 bases and J by 13 bases. What the research found in general, with its limitations: When four donors were compared, the shared fraction of clonotypes was about 5.4% for naive CD4, approximately 3.5% for naive CD8, about 2.5% for memory CD4, and around 0.4% for memory CD8. Based on pairwise subsampling, the degree of clonotype sharing among donors was expected to be affected by sequencing depth. Larger estimated clonotype richness was generally found for naive subsets than for memory subsets. Rarefaction of sorted-subset datasets indicated incomplete sequencing despite the large sequencing depth. Only blood was sampled, and tissue TCR repertoires likely differ from those in blood. Compared with non-shared clonotypes, clonotypes shared by all four sorted-subset donors had higher generation probabilities. The small number of donors limited the genetic and exposure-history diversity represented.

The donors were healthy, HIV-negative adults with no recently reported acute infections or vaccinations. Every donor was a Caucasian adult residing in Nashville, Tennessee, USA. CD4+ T cells were enriched by magnetic negative selection, after which naive cells were positively selected on CD45RA and the negative fraction was taken as the memory subset. After blood collection by leukapheresis, PBMCs were isolated using Ficoll-Histopaque density gradient centrifugation and then cryopreserved in the vapor phase of liquid nitrogen. Analytical flow cytometry was used to check the purity and quantity of every magnetically sorted T cell population. From each sorted fraction, genomic DNA was isolated and quantified by UV absorbance on a Nanodrop 2000c.

The sequence derives from a man aged 18 to 29 in good health. Sequenced: memory CD4+ T cells sorted from blood. In light of the paper, this sample's cell subset or site label describes: CD45RA-negative fraction. Here the chain combines TRBV28 and TRBJ2-1; TRBD2 fits 9 bases in the junction. The nucleotide sequence reads TGTGCCAGCAGTTTAAGTGGGGGTTTAGCGGGAGTTCAGTTCTTC. This sequence encodes CASSLSGGLAGVQFF.